This T cell receptor (delta chain) was captured in a study of gamma-delta chains in newborns, infants, children. Turning to the study itself: Innate gammadelta T cells reportedly expand polyclonally right after birth, driven by microbial exposure, per the title.

TCRdb re-called clones from the reads via CATT. The sample consists of about 4,500 delta-chain clones, around 5% of them appearing once. The TCR sequence derives from a child who was a newborn, infant or young child, either healthy, febrile or measles-vaccinated (not recorded which). Sequenced material: blood.

The CDR3 is CALGEKKDFGRMVLFTDKLIF. The CDR3 DNA is TGTGCTCTTGGGGAAAAAAAAGACTTTGGTCGGATGGTCCTTTTCACCGATAAACTCATCTTT. The chain uses TRDV1 and TRDJ1; D ambiguous. The CDR3 has 21 residues. V was shortened by 2 bases and J by 1 base, with 29 bases between the two germline ends. Looked up from germline, CDR1 is TSWWSYY and CDR2 is QGS.